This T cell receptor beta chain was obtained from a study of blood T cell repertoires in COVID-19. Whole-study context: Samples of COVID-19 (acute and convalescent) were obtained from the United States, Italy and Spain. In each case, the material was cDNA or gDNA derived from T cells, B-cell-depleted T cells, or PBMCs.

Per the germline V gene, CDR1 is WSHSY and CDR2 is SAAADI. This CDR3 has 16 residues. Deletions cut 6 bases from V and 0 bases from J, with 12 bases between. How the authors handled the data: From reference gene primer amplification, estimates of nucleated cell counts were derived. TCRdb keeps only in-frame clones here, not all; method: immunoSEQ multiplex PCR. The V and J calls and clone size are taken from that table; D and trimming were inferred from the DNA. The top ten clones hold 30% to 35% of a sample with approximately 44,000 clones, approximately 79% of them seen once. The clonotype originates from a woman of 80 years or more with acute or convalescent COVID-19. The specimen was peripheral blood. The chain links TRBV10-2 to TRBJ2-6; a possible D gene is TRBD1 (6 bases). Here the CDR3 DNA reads TGCGCCAGCAGCTCCACAGGGCGCTCTGGGGCCAACGTCCTGACTTTC. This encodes CASSSTGRSGANVLTF.